This T cell receptor (beta chain) comes out of a study of CD8 T cells in Susac syndrome. The authors reverse transcribed roughly 0.5 to 1 ug RNA with random hexamers. TCRdb fed the immunoSEQ multiplex PCR reads into MiXCR, producing one record per CDR3 protein. The profile shows roughly 330,000 distinct CDR3 sequences, about 92% of them singletons. The CDR3 runs 14 residues. Per germline, CDR1 DFQATT and CDR2 SNEGSKA (reference sequence). V was trimmed by 6 bases and J by 1 base, leaving 12 bases between them. This chain connects TRBV20-1 to TRBJ2-2, with D unclear. The TCR was taken from a human donor with multiple sclerosis. The sequenced material came from CD4+ T cells from PBMCs. The CDR3 is CSAPRPGNTGELFF. CDR3 coding DNA: TGCAGTGCCCCGAGGCCCGGGAACACCGGGGAGCTGTTTTTT.